These 14 T cell receptor beta chains were sequenced from one sample in a study of T cells after yellow fever vaccination. TCRdb used MiXCR to reprocess the 5' RACE reads, holding one entry per CDR3 protein. The profile shows some 350,000 distinct CDR3 sequences, approximately 3.9% of them singletons. The source material was PBMCs, sampled 5 days after the yellow fever booster vaccination. The receptor source for this set is a young man who received the YFV17D yellow fever vaccine.

The table lists this clonotype with many counts. The chain combines TRBV5-1 with TRBJ2-4, with a weak D call TRBD1 (6 bases). The germline CDR1 and CDR2 sequences are SGHRS and YFSETQ. The CDR3 is 16 residues long. V shed 0 bases and J shed 2 bases, with 12 bases lying between them. The CDR3 nucleotides are TGCGCCAGCAGCTTGGCCCAGGGGTCTACCAAAAACATTCAGTACTTC. It is translated as CASSLAQGSTKNIQYF.

CDR3 region: CASSYSSLVADTDTQYF. The DNA of the CDR3 is TGTGCCAGCAGTTACTCGTCTCTGGTGGCGGACACAGATACGCAGTATTTT. The V gene is TRBV6-2 or TRBV6-3, the J gene TRBJ2-3, with unresolved D. The CDR3 is 17 residues long. The V gene's germline CDR1 is MNHEY and CDR2 SVGEGT. V was shortened by 0 bases and J by 2 bases, with 15 bases between the two germline ends.

This clonotype was observed at least ten times. This chain connects TRBV14 to TRBJ2-2; D call uncertain. V was pared by 4 bases and J by 0 bases, with 6 bases between. CDR1 and CDR2 from the germline V gene are SGHDN and FVKESK. The CDR3 loop spans 14 amino acids. CDR3 nucleotides: TGTGCCAGCAGCCCTAGACCGAACACCGGGGAGCTGTTTTTT. It is translated as CASSPRPNTGELFF.

This clonotype was seen only a few times. The chain couples TRBV6-5 to TRBJ1-6; D remains unclear. Trimming cost V 6 bases and J 10 bases, with 13 bases left between them. Germline V gene lookup returns CDR1 MNHEY and CDR2 SVGAGI. This CDR3 has 13 amino acids. This CDR3 is CASRGTMSSPLHF. CDR3 coding DNA: TGTGCCAGCAGGGGTACGATGAGCTCACCCCTCCACTTT.

This clonotype was counted many times. This chain links TRBV20-1 with TRBJ2-6; D uncertain. With 3 bases removed from V and 0 bases from J, the gap between germline ends came to 3 bases. Germline loops: CDR1 DFQATT, CDR2 SNEGSKA (reference sequence). The CDR3 has 13 residues. The DNA of the CDR3 is TGCAGTGCTAGTCGCTCTGGGGCCAACGTCCTGACTTTC. It specifies CSASRSGANVLTF.

A few counts support this clonotype. The CDR3 region is CASSQDPGQGAVWSYNEQFF. In nucleotides, the CDR3 is TGTGCCAGCAGCCAAGACCCCGGACAGGGGGCGGTTTGGTCCTACAATGAGCAGTTCTTC. This chain joins TRBV4-2 and TRBJ2-1, with 11 bases identical to TRBD1. Germline V CDR1 and CDR2: LGHNA, YNFKEQ. The CDR3 runs to 20 residues. V shed 0 bases, J shed 1 base, and the junction held 11 bases outside the gene matches.

The chain is built from TRBV27 and TRBJ2-3; no firm D call. V dropped 3 bases and J dropped 2 bases, with 6 bases sitting between them. There are 13 residues in the CDR3. Germline V gene data show CDR1 as MNHEY and CDR2 as SMNVEV (reference sequence). The CDR3 DNA reads TGTGCCAGCAGTTTTCAAGTCACAGATACGCAGTATTTT. Its protein is CASSFQVTDTQYF.

CDR3 protein: CASRGLAGPGLAGGQETQYF. CDR3 nucleotides: TGTGCCAGCAGAGGCCTAGCAGGTCCGGGACTAGCGGGGGGGCAGGAGACCCAGTACTTC. This chain connects TRBV12-3 or TRBV12-4 to TRBJ2-5; 16 bases are a match to TRBD2. The CDR3 extends over 20 amino acids. Trimming cost V 6 bases and J 5 bases; bases outside gene matches: 18.

This chain links TRBV5-4 with TRBJ2-3; a possible D gene is TRBD1 (6 bases). The CDR3 runs 16 residues. Looked up from germline, CDR1 is SGHNT and CDR2 is YYREEE (reference sequence). V was trimmed by 4 bases and J by 1 base, leaving 16 bases between them. This CDR3 reads CASSLPWGHGTDTQYF. For the CDR3, the DNA is TGTGCCAGCAGCCTTCCGTGGGGGCATGGCACAGATACGCAGTATTTT. Full variable domain (rest looked up from reference TRBV5-4 and TRBJ2-3): ETGVTQSPTHLIKTRGQQVTLRCSSQSGHNTVSWYQQALGQGPQFIFQYYREEENGRGNFPPRFSGLQFPNYSSELNVNALELDDSALYLCASSLPWGHGTDTQYFGPGTRLTVL.

The chain recombines TRBV28 with TRBJ1-6; a weak D match, TRBD1 (5 bases). Trimming cost V 7 bases and J 7 bases, with 17 bases left between them. CDR1 is MDHEN, CDR2 SYDVKM, per germline. This CDR3 has 15 residues. The CDR3 coding sequence is TGTGCCAGCAACTCCCGGGGCCCCAAGAATTCACCCCTCCACTTT. It encodes CASNSRGPKNSPLHF.

This clonotype was seen more than once but under ten times. The V call is TRBV7-8, the J call TRBJ1-3; D gene uncertain. Between the trimmed V and J ends, which lost 1 base and 4 bases, there was a span of 8 bases. The CDR3 is 14 residues long. Germline V gene sequence: CDR1 SGHVS, CDR2 FQNEAQ. In nucleotides, the CDR3 is TGTGCCAGCAGCTTAGAGGGTGTGGGAAACACCATATATTTT. Amino acid sequence: CASSLEGVGNTIYF.

This sequence joins TRBV15 and TRBJ1-5, with 8 positions matching TRBD1. There are 18 residues in the CDR3. With V trimmed by 1 base and J by 2 bases, 10 bases remained unmatched. CDR1 and CDR2 (germline): LNHNV, YYDKDF (reference sequence). For the CDR3, the DNA is TGTGCCACCAGCAGAGGGACAGGGAGGTTGTCTGGCAATCAGCCCCAGCATTTT. Translation: CATSRGTGRLSGNQPQHF.

The chain links TRBV7-2 to TRBJ2-1, with 7 bases matching TRBD1. Germline values: CDR1 SGHTA, CDR2 FQGNSA. The CDR3 has 14 amino acids. V was pared by 4 bases and J by 4 bases, with 4 bases of the junction left unmatched. CDR3 region: CASSYRDSYNEQFF. The CDR3 nucleotides read TGTGCCAGCAGCTATCGGGACAGTTACAATGAGCAGTTCTTC.

In this sample, this clonotype turned up many times. The chain is built from TRBV7-8 and TRBJ2-2; D is ambiguous. V was clipped by 7 bases and J by 3 bases, with 12 bases between them. Germline-derived CDR1 and CDR2 are SGHVS and FQNEAQ. The CDR3 has 14 residues. The chain's CDR3 is CASMPSAYTGELFF. In DNA form, the CDR3 reads TGTGCCAGCATGCCATCCGCCTACACCGGGGAGCTGTTTTTT.